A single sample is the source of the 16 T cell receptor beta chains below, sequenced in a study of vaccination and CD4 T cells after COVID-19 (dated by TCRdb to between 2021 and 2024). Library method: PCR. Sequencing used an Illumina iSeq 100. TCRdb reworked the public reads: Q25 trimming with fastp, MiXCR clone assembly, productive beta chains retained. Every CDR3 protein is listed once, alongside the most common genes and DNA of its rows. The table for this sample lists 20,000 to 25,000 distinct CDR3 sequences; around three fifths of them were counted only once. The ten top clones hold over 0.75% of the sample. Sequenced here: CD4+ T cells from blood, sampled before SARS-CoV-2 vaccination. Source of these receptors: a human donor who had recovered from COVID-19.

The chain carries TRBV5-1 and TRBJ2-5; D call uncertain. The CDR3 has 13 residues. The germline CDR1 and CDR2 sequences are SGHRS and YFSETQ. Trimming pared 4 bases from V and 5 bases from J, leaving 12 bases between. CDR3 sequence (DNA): TGCGCCAGCAGCCATCCAGACCGGGAGACCCAGTACTTC. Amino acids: CASSHPDRETQYF. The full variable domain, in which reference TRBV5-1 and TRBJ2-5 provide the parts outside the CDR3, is KAGVTQTPRYLIKTRGQQVTLSCSPISGHRSVSWYQQTPGQGLQFLFEYFSETQRNKGNFPGRFSGRQFSNSRSEMNVSTLELGDSALYLCASSHPDRETQYFGPGTRLLVL.

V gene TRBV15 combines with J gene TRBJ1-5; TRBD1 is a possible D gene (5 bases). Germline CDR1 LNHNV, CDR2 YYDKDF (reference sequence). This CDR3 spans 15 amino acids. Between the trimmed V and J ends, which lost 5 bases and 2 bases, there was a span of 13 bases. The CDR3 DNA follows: TGTGCCACCAGCCCGGACACGTTTCGCAATCAGCCCCAGCATTTT. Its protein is CATSPDTFRNQPQHF.

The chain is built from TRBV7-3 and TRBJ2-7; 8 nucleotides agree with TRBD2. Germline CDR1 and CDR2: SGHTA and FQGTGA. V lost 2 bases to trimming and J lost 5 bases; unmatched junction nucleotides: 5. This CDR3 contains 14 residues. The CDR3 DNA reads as TGTGCCAGCAGCTTACTCGGGAGGGCCCACGAGCAGTACTTC. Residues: CASSLLGRAHEQYF.

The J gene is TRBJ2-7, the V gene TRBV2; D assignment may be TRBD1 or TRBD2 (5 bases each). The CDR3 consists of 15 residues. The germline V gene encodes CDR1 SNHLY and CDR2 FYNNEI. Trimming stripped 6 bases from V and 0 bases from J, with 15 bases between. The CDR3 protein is CASRLGTLSSYEQYF. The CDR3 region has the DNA TGTGCCAGCAGGCTCGGGACCCTGAGCTCCTACGAGCAGTACTTC.

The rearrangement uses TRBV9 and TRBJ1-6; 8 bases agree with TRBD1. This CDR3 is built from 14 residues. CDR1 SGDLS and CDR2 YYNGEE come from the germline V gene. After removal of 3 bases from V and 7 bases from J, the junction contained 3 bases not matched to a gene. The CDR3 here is CASSADRGNSPLHF. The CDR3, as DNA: TGTGCCAGCAGCGCCGACAGGGGAAATTCACCCCTCCACTTT. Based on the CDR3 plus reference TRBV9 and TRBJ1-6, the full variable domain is DSGVTQTPKHLITATGQRVTLRCSPRSGDLSVYWYQQSLDQGLQFLIQYYNGEERAKGNILERFSAQQFPDLHSELNLSSLELGDSALYFCASSADRGNSPLHFGNGTRLTVT.

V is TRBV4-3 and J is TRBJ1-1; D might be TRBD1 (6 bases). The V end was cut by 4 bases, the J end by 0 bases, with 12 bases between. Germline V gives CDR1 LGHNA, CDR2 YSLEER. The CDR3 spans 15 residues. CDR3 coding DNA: TGCGCCAGCAGCCGACAGGCGACTATGAACACTGAAGCTTTCTTT. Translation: CASSRQATMNTEAFF.

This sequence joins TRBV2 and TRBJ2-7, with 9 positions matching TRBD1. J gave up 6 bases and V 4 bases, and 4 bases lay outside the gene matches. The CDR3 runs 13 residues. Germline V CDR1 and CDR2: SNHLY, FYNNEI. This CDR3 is CASSGETGGEQYF. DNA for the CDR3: TGTGCCAGCAGTGGAGAGACAGGGGGCGAGCAGTACTTC.

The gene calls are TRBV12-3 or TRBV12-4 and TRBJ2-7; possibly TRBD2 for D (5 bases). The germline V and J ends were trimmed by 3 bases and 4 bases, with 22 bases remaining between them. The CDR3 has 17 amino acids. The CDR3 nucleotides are TGTGCCAGCAGTTTCCGGGGAAACATGGGGTTGGCGTACGAGCAGTACTTC. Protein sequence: CASSFRGNMGLAYEQYF.

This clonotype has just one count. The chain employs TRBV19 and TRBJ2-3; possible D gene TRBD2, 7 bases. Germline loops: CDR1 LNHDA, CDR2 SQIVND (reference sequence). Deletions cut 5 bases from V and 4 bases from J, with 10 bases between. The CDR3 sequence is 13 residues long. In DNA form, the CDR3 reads TGTGCCAGTAGTTCGGGGGGCCCAGATACGCAGTATTTT. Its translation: CASSSGGPDTQYF.

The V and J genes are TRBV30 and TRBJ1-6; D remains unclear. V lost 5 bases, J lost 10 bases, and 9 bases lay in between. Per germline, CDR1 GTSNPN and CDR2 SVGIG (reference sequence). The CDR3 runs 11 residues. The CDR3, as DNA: TGTGCCTGGTCCCGGAGATCACCCCTCCACTTT. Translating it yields CAWSRRSPLHF.

The CDR3: CASSFPAIRGYTF. For the CDR3, the DNA is TGTGCCAGCAGTTTTCCAGCGATCCGTGGCTACACCTTC. The V call is TRBV28, the J call TRBJ1-2; D gene uncertain. This CDR3 is 13 amino acids long. Trimming removed 3 bases from V and 7 bases from J, with 12 bases in between. Germline V gene sequence: CDR1 MDHEN, CDR2 SYDVKM.

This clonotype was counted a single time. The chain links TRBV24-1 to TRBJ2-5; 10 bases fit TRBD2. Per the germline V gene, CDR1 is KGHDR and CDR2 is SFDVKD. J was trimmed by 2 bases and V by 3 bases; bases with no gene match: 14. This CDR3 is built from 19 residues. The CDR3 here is CATSDPRPKLAGKQETQYF. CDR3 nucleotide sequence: TGTGCCACCAGTGATCCTCGCCCCAAACTAGCGGGAAAGCAAGAGACCCAGTACTTC.

The CDR3 DNA is TGCGCCAGCAGCGTGACAGGGCGGAGCACTGAAGCTTTCTTT. Amino acid sequence: CASSVTGRSTEAFF. The chain joins TRBV5-1 to TRBJ1-1; 7 bases are a match to TRBD1. The germline V gene has CDR1 SGHRS and CDR2 YFSETQ. V was clipped by 4 bases and J by 4 bases; unmatched bases: 7. The CDR3 is made up of 14 amino acids. Full variable domain (outside the CDR3, taken from reference TRBV5-1 and TRBJ1-1): KAGVTQTPRYLIKTRGQQVTLSCSPISGHRSVSWYQQTPGQGLQFLFEYFSETQRNKGNFPGRFSGRQFSNSRSEMNVSTLELGDSALYLCASSVTGRSTEAFFGQGTRLTVV.

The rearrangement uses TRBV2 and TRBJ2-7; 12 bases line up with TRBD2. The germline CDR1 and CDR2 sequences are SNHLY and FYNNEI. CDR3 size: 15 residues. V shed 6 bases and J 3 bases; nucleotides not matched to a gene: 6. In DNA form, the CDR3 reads TGTGCCAGCAGGATATTGACTAGCGGGAGCTACGAGCAGTACTTC. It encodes CASRILTSGSYEQYF.

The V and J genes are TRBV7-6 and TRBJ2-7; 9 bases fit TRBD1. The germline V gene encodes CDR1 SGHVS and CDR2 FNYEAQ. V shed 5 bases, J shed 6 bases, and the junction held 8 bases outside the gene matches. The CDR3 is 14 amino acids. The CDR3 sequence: CASSPGQGLLEQYF. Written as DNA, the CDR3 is TGTGCCAGCAGCCCGGGACAGGGCCTCCTCGAGCAGTACTTC.

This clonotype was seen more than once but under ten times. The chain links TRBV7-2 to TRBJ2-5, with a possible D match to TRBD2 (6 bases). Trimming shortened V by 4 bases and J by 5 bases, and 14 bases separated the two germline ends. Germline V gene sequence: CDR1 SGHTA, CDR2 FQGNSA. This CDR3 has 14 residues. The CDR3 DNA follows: TGTGCCAGCAGCTCGGGACTGGAGGTCGAGACCCAGTACTTC. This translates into CASSSGLEVETQYF.